One and the same sample provided the 29 T cell receptor beta chains below, sequenced in a study of CD8+CD57+ T cells in acquired aplastic anemia (dated by TCRdb to the late 2010s). Sequencing used an Illumina HiSeq 2000. Genomic DNA served as template for TCR beta VDJ combination and CDR3 sequence profiling. In TCRdb, the public reads were trimmed at Q25 with fastp and aligned with MiXCR, with productive beta chains retained. Merged by CDR3 protein, the rows form single entries marked with the most common genes and DNA. For this sample the table gives some 410,000 distinct CDR3 sequences, of which 65% to 80% were detected only once. The ten largest clones take up 3.5% to 4.5% of the sample. The specimen was sorted CD4+, CD8+, or CD8+CD57+ T cells (not recorded which) from PBMCs. The source is a human donor in good health, serving as a control.

There are many counts of this clonotype. The CDR3 nucleotides read TGTGCCAGTAATGCCGGGACAGCTAATGAAAAACTGTTTTTT. It codes for CASNAGTANEKLFF. This chain links TRBV19 with TRBJ1-4; 7 bases fit TRBD1. Germline V gene lookup returns CDR1 LNHDA and CDR2 SQIVND (reference sequence). The CDR3 totals 14 residues. V lost 7 bases and J lost 3; bases outside the gene matches: 5. Supplemented by reference TRBV19 and TRBJ1-4, the full variable domain reads DGGITQSPKYLFRKEGQNVTLSCEQNLNHDAMYWYRQDPGQGLRLIYYSQIVNDFQKGDIAEGYSVSREKKESFPLTVTSAQKNPTAFYLCASNAGTANEKLFFGSGTQLSVL.

A single count supports this clonotype. The CDR3 region has the DNA TGTGCCACCAGTGACGCGGGGGCGAACATTCAGTACTTC. The encoded protein is CATSDAGANIQYF. This chain connects TRBV24-1 to TRBJ2-4; tentative D call: TRBD2 (7 bases). Deletions cut 4 bases from V and 7 bases from J, with 10 bases between. The CDR3 contains 13 residues. CDR1 is KGHDR, CDR2 SFDVKD, per germline.

Details on this clonotype: A much larger clone differs by one base, so this may be a read error. The chain has TRBV27 and TRBJ1-6; maybe TRBD1 (5 bases). V was shortened by 5 bases and J by 11 bases, with 19 bases between the two germline ends. Germline CDR1 MNHEY, CDR2 SMNVEV (reference sequence). The length of the CDR3 is 15 residues. In nucleotides, the CDR3 is TGTGCCAGCAGTAAAGGTCGGGGCGGGAATCCACCCCTCCACTTT. Encoded protein: CASSKGRGGNPPLHF.

V is TRBV12-3 or TRBV12-4 and J is TRBJ2-5; either TRBD1 or TRBD2 may fit D (5 bases each). The CDR3 has 14 residues. Trimming removed 6 bases at V and 1 base at J, with 12 bases between. The chain's CDR3 is CASSFSGTQETQYF. Here the CDR3 DNA reads TGTGCCAGCAGCTTCAGTGGGACCCAAGAGACCCAGTACTTC.

The table lists this clonotype with many counts. V and J are TRBV5-1 and TRBJ1-6; D ambiguous. V was shortened by 5 bases and J by 6 bases, with 12 bases between the two germline ends. Germline V gene sequence: CDR1 SGHRS, CDR2 YFSETQ. The length of the CDR3 is 14 residues. This CDR3 is CASRDERANSPLHF. For the CDR3, the DNA is TGCGCCAGCAGGGACGAAAGGGCTAATTCACCCCTCCACTTT.

The CDR3 bases are TGTGCCAGCAGGACTGTCGGCACAGATACGCAGTATTTTACTTTC. Translation: CASRTVGTDTQYFTF. The V and J genes are TRBV7-3 and TRBJ2-6; D gene uncertain. Germline lookup yields CDR1 SGHTA and CDR2 FQGTGA. The CDR3 loop spans 15 amino acids. V was clipped by 6 bases and J by 19 bases, with 28 bases between them.

The chain couples TRBV7-2 to TRBJ2-1; the D call may be TRBD1 or TRBD2 (5 bases each). This CDR3 has 16 residues. The germline gives CDR1 SGHTA, CDR2 FQGNSA. Between the trimmed V and J ends, which lost 4 bases and 10 bases, there was a span of 23 bases. The CDR3, as DNA: TGTGCCAGCAGCTCATCCCAGCGGTTGGGGCGAGGAGAGCAGTTCTTC. It specifies CASSSSQRLGRGEQFF. The full variable domain, in which reference TRBV7-2 and TRBJ2-1 provide the parts outside the CDR3, is GAGVSQSPSNKVTEKGKDVELRCDPISGHTALYWYRQSLGQGLEFLIYFQGNSAPDKSGLPSDRFSAERTGGSVSTLTIQRTQQEDSAVYLCASSSSQRLGRGEQFFGPGTRLTVL.

The rearrangement links TRBV5-5 to TRBJ2-7, with D maybe TRBD2 (7 bases). Looked up from germline, CDR1 is SGHKS and CDR2 is YYEKEE (reference sequence). The V gene lost 1 base and the J gene lost 2 bases, with 16 bases spanning the gap. The CDR3 sequence is 16 residues long. This CDR3 is CASSLSTGGTTYEQYF. In DNA form, the CDR3 reads TGTGCCAGCAGCTTGAGTACGGGGGGCACCACCTACGAGCAGTACTTC.

Notes on this clonotype: Since no conserved phenylalanine or tryptophan closes the CDR3, a read error is the likely cause. This chain joins TRBV6-1 and TRBJ2-5; maybe TRBD1 (7 bases). The V gene's germline CDR1 is MNHNS and CDR2 SASEGT. The germline V and J ends were trimmed by 10 bases and 0 bases, with 18 bases remaining between them. The CDR3 extends over 15 amino acids. CDR3 protein: CAIRTQGGYQETQYL. The CDR3 DNA is TGTGCCATCAGGACCCAGGGGGGATACCAAGAGACCCAGTACCTC.

This chain uses TRBV9 with TRBJ1-6; D is perhaps TRBD1 (5 bases). The CDR3 is 15 amino acids. Germline assignment: CDR1 SGDLS and CDR2 YYNGEE. V lost 4 bases, J lost 13 bases, and 21 bases lay in between. In DNA form, the CDR3 reads TGTGCCAGCAGCAAGGGGCGGGGGGGTTCGTTCCCCCTCCACTTT. Translated: CASSKGRGGSFPLHF.

The rearrangement uses TRBV5-1 and TRBJ2-3, with 9 nucleotides matching TRBD2. The CDR3 extends over 13 amino acids. V dropped 0 bases and J dropped 11; count of bases not matched to a gene: 4. CDR1 is SGHRS and CDR2 is YFSETQ in the germline V gene. CDR3 sequence: CASSLVAGAKQYF. The CDR3 region has the DNA TGCGCCAGCAGCTTGGTAGCGGGGGCAAAGCAGTATTTT.

As concerns this clonotype: An end of the junction differs from the germline gene, which may be a read error. The chain joins TRBV7-3 to TRBJ2-2, with D perhaps matching TRBD1 (6 bases). Germline-derived CDR1 and CDR2 are SGHTA and FQGTGA. The CDR3 is 14 amino acids. This chain's CDR3 is CASSLTGWPGEMFF. For the CDR3, the DNA is TGCGCCAGCAGCTTAACAGGGTGGCCCGGGGAGATGTTTTTT.

This sequence joins TRBV7-2 and TRBJ1-1; D gene uncertain. Trimming pared 1 base from V and 14 bases from J, leaving 23 bases between. From germline, CDR1 is SGHTA and CDR2 FQGNSA. The CDR3 contains 15 residues. The CDR3 DNA follows: TGTGCCAGCAGCTTAGATCGTGCGGGCCCGCTCCATTCATTCTTT. Translation: CASSLDRAGPLHSFF.

To note about this clonotype: The conserved final phenylalanine or tryptophan is absent from the CDR3, which likely points to a read error. The DNA is omitted, as the CDR3 cannot be located on it reliably, and the CDR3 follows TCRdb's listing. J is TRBJ1-6 and V is TRBV20-1. With termini counted, the CDR3 has 9 amino acids. CDR1 and CDR2 from the germline V gene are DFQATT and SNEGSKA (reference sequence). CDR3 residues: CSASVGGYS.

In its sample, this clonotype was seen a few times. This rearrangement joins TRBV3-1 to TRBJ2-1, with 11 bases identical to TRBD2. Germline V gives CDR1 LGHDT, CDR2 YNNKEL (reference sequence). J lost 7 bases, V lost 3 bases, and 11 bases had no gene match. This CDR3 is 17 amino acids long. This CDR3 reads CASSHLSGGAFGNEQFF. The CDR3 region has the DNA TGTGCCAGCAGCCACCTTAGCGGGGGGGCCTTCGGGAATGAGCAGTTCTTC.

This chain connects TRBV5-1 to TRBJ1-2; D is unresolved. From germline, CDR1 is SGHRS and CDR2 YFSETQ. The CDR3 totals 12 residues. Trimming left V 3 bases short and J 13 bases short, with 16 bases between. The CDR3 region has the DNA TGCGCCAGCAGCTCGATAGGATATGCTATCACCTTC. Residues: CASSSIGYAITF.

The genes are TRBV5-1 and TRBJ1-1, with a weak D call TRBD1 (6 bases). Trimming removed 7 bases from V and 0 bases from J, with 22 bases in between. This CDR3 comprises 17 residues. Germline V CDR1 and CDR2: SGHRS, YFSETQ. DNA for the CDR3: TGCGCCAGCGGTTGGTTATACAGGGCGTTGATGAACACTGAAGCTTTCTTT. Protein product: CASGWLYRALMNTEAFF.

There are many counts of this clonotype. The chain combines TRBV25-1 with TRBJ1-2; 8 nucleotides agree with TRBD1. The length of the CDR3 is 14 residues. V shed 3 bases and J 5 bases; nucleotides not matched to a gene: 5. From germline, CDR1 is MGHDK and CDR2 SYGVNS. CDR3 region: CASSDDRGLYGYTF. Written as DNA, the CDR3 is TGTGCCAGCAGTGATGACAGGGGATTATATGGCTACACCTTC.

This clonotype was observed once. The chain recombines TRBV5-6 with TRBJ2-1; 7 positions agree with TRBD2. The length of the CDR3 is 15 residues. Germline V lookup: CDR1 SGHDT, CDR2 YYEEEE. The junction had 7 bases not matched to a gene; V was cut back by 1 base and J by 6 bases. The CDR3 DNA sequence: TGTGCCAGCAGCTTGCGGACCGGGACTACCAATGAGCAGTTCTTC. Translating gives CASSLRTGTTNEQFF.

This clonotype was detected only a few times. This chain links TRBV20-1 with TRBJ2-7; perhaps D is TRBD1 or TRBD2 (6 bases each). The CDR3 has 13 residues. CDR1 DFQATT and CDR2 SNEGSKA come from the germline V gene (reference sequence). V lost 6 bases to trimming and J lost 7 bases, with 19 bases between them. CDR3 DNA sequence: TGCAGTGCGCCCTTACTGGAGGGGGAAGAGCAGTACTTC. Translated: CSAPLLEGEEQYF.

The chain combines TRBV20-1 with TRBJ2-2; D perhaps matches TRBD1 (5 bases). This CDR3 comprises 14 residues. Germline-derived CDR1 and CDR2 are DFQATT and SNEGSKA (reference sequence). Trimming took 1 base from V and 9 from J, leaving 15 bases between them. CDR3 in DNA: TGCAGTGCTAGAGGGCTCAGGGCTAGTTGGGAGCTGTTTTTT. Protein product: CSARGLRASWELFF.

The rearrangement joins TRBV10-3 to TRBJ1-5; D not resolved. This CDR3 comprises 13 residues. The germline V gene encodes CDR1 ENHRY and CDR2 SYGVKD. V was shortened by 0 bases and J by 6 bases, with 6 bases between the two germline ends. CDR3 nucleotide sequence: TGTGCCATCAGTGAGTCGACCGGTCAGCCCCAGCATTTT. Amino acid sequence: CAISESTGQPQHF.

The rearrangement joins TRBV24-1 to TRBJ1-4, with D possibly matching TRBD1 (6 bases). This CDR3 spans 17 amino acids. The V and J ends lost 0 bases and 4 bases respectively, with 14 bases between them. CDR1 KGHDR and CDR2 SFDVKD come from the germline V gene. The CDR3 loop reads CATSDLSGAGHNEKLFF. CDR3 coding DNA: TGTGCCACCAGTGATTTGTCGGGGGCAGGGCATAATGAAAAACTGTTTTTT.

This chain connects TRBV10-3 to TRBJ1-2, with 7 bases identical to TRBD1. Germline V lookup: CDR1 ENHRY, CDR2 SYGVKD. This CDR3 spans 14 amino acids. With V trimmed by 6 bases and J by 5 bases, 9 bases remained unmatched. CDR3 bases: TGTGCCATCAGCACAGGGGCGCAGAGGTATGGCTACACCTTC. It yields the protein CAISTGAQRYGYTF.

Turning to this clonotype: This sequence may be a read error, since a much larger clone differs from it by one base. V gene TRBV20-1 combines with J gene TRBJ1-3; 10 nucleotides match TRBD1. Germline V gene sequence: CDR1 DFQATT, CDR2 SNEGSKA (reference sequence). This CDR3 is built from 14 residues. The CDR3 here is CSTSDRGRGNTIYF. The CDR3, as DNA: TGCAGTACTAGTGACAGGGGGCGCGGAAACACCATATATTTT.

On this clonotype itself: A much more abundant neighbour one base away suggests this may be a read error. J is TRBJ1-4 and V is TRBV4-3, with D perhaps TRBD1 (5 bases). The V gene lost 0 bases and the J gene lost 4 bases, with 18 bases spanning the gap. The CDR3 runs to 18 residues. In germline, CDR1 is LGHNA, CDR2 YSLEER. CDR3 in DNA: TGCGCCAGCAGCCAAGAGTGGGACCGGAGGAAAGGTAATGAAAAACTGTTTTTT. This encodes CASSQEWDRRKGNEKLFF.

This clonotype was counted at least ten times. This rearrangement joins TRBV20-1 to TRBJ1-1, with 9 bases fitting TRBD1. CDR1 DFQATT and CDR2 SNEGSKA come from the germline V gene (reference sequence). The CDR3 contains 14 residues. Trimming cost V 3 bases and J 5 bases; bases outside gene matches: 7. As DNA, the CDR3 is TGCAGTGCTAGGCAACAGGGGGCGAGGACTGAAGCTTTCTTT. Its protein product is CSARQQGARTEAFF.

A word on this clonotype: Relative to the germline gene, one junction end is altered; a read error may explain this. The genes are TRBV15 and TRBJ2-2, with D perhaps TRBD1 or TRBD2 (5 bases each). The germline V gene has CDR1 LNHNV and CDR2 YYDKDF (reference sequence). This CDR3 region has 14 residues. CDR3 sequence (DNA): TGTGCCACCATCCCGGGACCTCACACCGAGGAGCTGTTTTTT. It codes for CATIPGPHTEELFF. Looking up the rest from reference TRBV15 and TRBJ2-2 gives the full variable domain: DAMVIQNPRYQVTQFGKPVTLSCSQTLNHNVMYWYQQKSSQAPKLLFHYYDKDFNNEADTPDNFQSRRPNTSFCFLDIRSPGLGDTAMYLCATIPGPHTEELFFGEGSRLTVL.

Concerning this clonotype itself: The CDR3 does not end in the conserved phenylalanine or tryptophan, so this is likely a read error. It is unclear where the CDR3 begins or ends on the DNA, so no DNA is shown, and the CDR3 is as TCRdb lists it. The chain uses TRBV7-2 and TRBJ1-3; the table's D gene call, TRBD1, was not cross checked with the DNA. The germline gives CDR1 SGHTA, CDR2 FQGNSA. With termini counted, the CDR3 has 13 amino acids. The CDR3 loop is CASSIHRGQGNQL.